Detailed here is one T cell receptor beta chain. This record comes from a study of blood T cell repertoires in COVID-19. Study at large: Sites across the United States, Italy and Spain contributed samples from acute and convalescent COVID-19. Nucleic acid was either cDNA or gDNA, and it came from T cells, B-cell-depleted T cells, or PBMCs.

In the authors' methods: Reference gene primer amplification gave nucleated cell count estimates. Measured with immunoSEQ multiplex PCR; TCRdb has only the in-frame clones, and not every one. V and J calls and clone size come straight from that table; D and trimming were deduced from the DNA. The repertoire holds tens of thousands of clones, with 65% to 90% as singletons. CDR1 and CDR2 (germline): MNHEY, SVGEGT. Trimming took 2 bases from V and 0 from J, leaving 17 bases between them. The CDR3 contains 19 residues. This TCR was recovered from a human donor in a cohort sampled during active COVID-19. V gene TRBV6-2 or TRBV6-3 combines with J gene TRBJ2-6, with D possibly being TRBD1 (7 bases). The material sequenced was peripheral blood. The CDR3 protein is CASSYAAGQLVSGANVLTF. For the CDR3, the DNA is TGTGCCAGCAGTTACGCGGCGGGACAGTTAGTCTCTGGGGCCAACGTCCTGACTTTC.